A selection of T cell receptor beta chains follows, all from one sample in a study of blood T cell repertoires in COVID-19. Clones were sequenced by immunoSEQ multiplex PCR, and TCRdb holds only the in-frame ones, with some missing. The table lists 140,000 to 150,000 clones, 85% of them singletons, with 3% in the top ten. Sequences were obtained from peripheral blood. The source of these receptors is a woman in her thirties or forties with active or convalescent COVID-19. The CDR3 runs from the conserved cysteine through the conserved F or W. The order of the fields is clone size, D gene, V gene, J gene, CDR3 DNA, CDR3 protein. The D gene is left open where the match is weak. A row's size may be missing; if present it is once, few, many or a size class.

clone_size: NA; d_call: TRBD2; v_call: TRBV30; j_call: TRBJ2-5; cdr3_nt: TGTGCCTGGAGTCTTGGCGGGGGGGGGAAGACCCAGTACTTC; cdr3_aa: CAWSLGGGGKTQYF
clone_size: NA; d_call: TRBD2; v_call: TRBV5-4; j_call: TRBJ2-7; cdr3_nt: TGTGCCAGCCGCATAAGCGGGGGGGCCCTGAACGAGCAGTACTTC; cdr3_aa: CASRISGGALNEQYF
clone_size: NA; d_call: TRBD1; v_call: TRBV7-2; j_call: TRBJ1-1; cdr3_nt: TGTGCCAGCGCTTCAGGGGGCAGGGGGACTGAAGCTTTCTTT; cdr3_aa: CASASGGRGTEAFF
clone_size: NA; d_call: NA; v_call: TRBV27; j_call: TRBJ2-7; cdr3_nt: TGTGCCAGCAGCGACAGGTCCCGTGGTTACGAGCAGTACTTC; cdr3_aa: CASSDRSRGYEQYF
clone_size: NA; d_call: NA; v_call: TRBV10-2; j_call: TRBJ2-5; cdr3_nt: TGCGCCAGCAGTGAACGCGGGGAAGAGACCCAGTACTTC; cdr3_aa: CASSERGEETQYF
clone_size: NA; d_call: NA; v_call: TRBV28; j_call: TRBJ1-1; cdr3_nt: TGTGCCAGCACCCTGGCCGGCGGTCCTGTATTCACTGAAGCTTTCTTT; cdr3_aa: CASTLAGGPVFTEAFF
clone_size: NA; d_call: TRBD1; v_call: TRBV19; j_call: TRBJ1-1; cdr3_nt: TGTGCCAGTAGCCCCCCGGGACAGGGGGCTAGGGTCGGAGCTTTCTTT; cdr3_aa: CASSPPGQGARVGAFF
clone_size: NA; d_call: TRBD2; v_call: TRBV7-9; j_call: TRBJ2-3; cdr3_nt: TGTGCCAGCAGCACCACTAGCGGGGGCCGCACAGATACGCAGTATTTT; cdr3_aa: CASSTTSGGRTDTQYF
clone_size: NA; d_call: NA; v_call: TRBV5-8; j_call: TRBJ1-2; cdr3_nt: TGTGCCAGCAGCCTCCTGCCGGGGGGCCTCTATGGCTACACCTTC; cdr3_aa: CASSLLPGGLYGYTF
clone_size: NA; d_call: NA; v_call: TRBV5-8; j_call: TRBJ1-2; cdr3_nt: TGTGCCAGCAGCTTGCAGGGAGGTAACTATGGCTACACCTTC; cdr3_aa: CASSLQGGNYGYTF
clone_size: once; d_call: NA; v_call: TRBV7-9; j_call: TRBJ1-1; cdr3_nt: TGTGCCAGCAGCTTACAAGGACACACGATCTACACTGAAGCTTTCTTT; cdr3_aa: CASSLQGHTIYTEAFF
clone_size: NA; d_call: TRBD1; v_call: TRBV7-9; j_call: TRBJ2-1; cdr3_nt: TGTGCCAGCAGCAGGGACAGAAATTACAATGAGCAGTTCTTC; cdr3_aa: CASSRDRNYNEQFF
clone_size: NA; d_call: NA; v_call: TRBV2; j_call: TRBJ1-4; cdr3_nt: TGTGCCAGCAGTGCGAACAGAGCTAATGAAAAACTGTTTTTT; cdr3_aa: CASSANRANEKLFF
clone_size: NA; d_call: NA; v_call: TRBV14; j_call: TRBJ1-4; cdr3_nt: TGTGCCAGCAGCCCCAGGGGAACGGGTGAAAAACTGTTTTTT; cdr3_aa: CASSPRGTGEKLFF
clone_size: NA; d_call: NA; v_call: TRBV28; j_call: TRBJ1-1; cdr3_nt: TGTGCCAGCAGTTCCCCCGGTAACCGGAACACTGAAGCTTTCTTT; cdr3_aa: CASSSPGNRNTEAFF
clone_size: once; d_call: NA; v_call: TRBV4-2; j_call: TRBJ2-7; cdr3_nt: TGTGCCAGCAGCCAAGATCGGCGCCGTAGGACACACTACGAGCAGTACTTC; cdr3_aa: CASSQDRRRRTHYEQYF
clone_size: NA; d_call: TRBD1; v_call: TRBV5-4; j_call: TRBJ1-2; cdr3_nt: TGTGCCAGCAGCCCCCCGCTGGGGACAGGGCGCTATGGCTACACCTTC; cdr3_aa: CASSPPLGTGRYGYTF
clone_size: NA; d_call: TRBD1; v_call: TRBV6-6; j_call: TRBJ1-4; cdr3_nt: TGTGCCAGCAGTTGGGGACAGGCCCTGGGGGGAAAACTGTTTTTT; cdr3_aa: CASSWGQALGGKLFF
clone_size: NA; d_call: NA; v_call: TRBV30; j_call: TRBJ2-5; cdr3_nt: TGTGCCTGGAGTGTTTCTAGCTCAAGGACAGAGACCCAGTACTTC; cdr3_aa: CAWSVSSSRTETQYF
clone_size: NA; d_call: NA; v_call: TRBV21-1; j_call: TRBJ2-2; cdr3_nt: TGTGCCAGCACCCGACTAGCGGTAGAAAATAGGACCGGGGAGCTGTTTTTT; cdr3_aa: CASTRLAVENRTGELFF
clone_size: NA; d_call: NA; v_call: TRBV11-2; j_call: TRBJ2-7; cdr3_nt: TGTGCCAGCAGCCAATGGGCCACCTACGAGCAGTACTTC; cdr3_aa: CASSQWATYEQYF
clone_size: NA; d_call: NA; v_call: TRBV28; j_call: TRBJ1-2; cdr3_nt: TGTGCCAGTCTGGACTGGTATGGCTACACCTTC; cdr3_aa: CASLDWYGYTF
clone_size: NA; d_call: TRBD1; v_call: TRBV7-2; j_call: TRBJ1-2; cdr3_nt: TGTGCCAGCAGCCAGGGGGCCGACCCCGCCGGCTACACCTTC; cdr3_aa: CASSQGADPAGYTF
clone_size: NA; d_call: NA; v_call: TRBV30; j_call: TRBJ1-3; cdr3_nt: TGTGCCTGGAGCCACGTCGGCGGGGCCACCATATATTTT; cdr3_aa: CAWSHVGGATIYF
clone_size: NA; d_call: TRBD1; v_call: TRBV5-1; j_call: TRBJ1-3; cdr3_nt: TGCGCCAGCAGCTTGGCCGGGACAGGTGGAAACACCATATATTTT; cdr3_aa: CASSLAGTGGNTIYF
clone_size: NA; d_call: NA; v_call: TRBV27; j_call: TRBJ2-6; cdr3_nt: TGTGCCAGCAGCTCCATTCCGGGACACCTCTCTGGGGCCAACGTCCTGACTTTC; cdr3_aa: CASSSIPGHLSGANVLTF
clone_size: NA; d_call: NA; v_call: TRBV2; j_call: TRBJ1-1; cdr3_nt: TGTGCCAGCAGTGCTGCAGGGTTTTCAAAAGCTTTCTTT; cdr3_aa: CASSAAGFSKAFF
clone_size: few; d_call: TRBD2; v_call: TRBV3-1/TRBV3-2; j_call: TRBJ2-7; cdr3_nt: TGTGCCAGCAGCGGGACTAGCGGGAGCCACGAGCAGTACTTC; cdr3_aa: CASSGTSGSHEQYF
clone_size: NA; d_call: NA; v_call: TRBV28; j_call: TRBJ1-1; cdr3_nt: TGTGCCAGCAGTTCCGGACTGGGGAACACTGAAGCTTTCTTT; cdr3_aa: CASSSGLGNTEAFF
clone_size: NA; d_call: NA; v_call: TRBV18; j_call: TRBJ2-4; cdr3_nt: TGTGCCAGCTCACCAGGCACCGTGCACGAAAACATTCAGTACTTC; cdr3_aa: CASSPGTVHENIQYF
clone_size: NA; d_call: NA; v_call: TRBV19; j_call: TRBJ2-5; cdr3_nt: TGTGCCAGTAGTATCCGAATAAGCGGCAAGATCCAAGAGACCCAGTACTTC; cdr3_aa: CASSIRISGKIQETQYF
clone_size: NA; d_call: NA; v_call: TRBV24-1; j_call: TRBJ1-4; cdr3_nt: TGTGCCACCAGTGGGGGGGGCACCCCAAATGAAAAACTGTTTTTT; cdr3_aa: CATSGGGTPNEKLFF
clone_size: NA; d_call: TRBD2; v_call: TRBV10-3; j_call: TRBJ2-3; cdr3_nt: TGTGCCATCACAACCACACCGGGACTAGCGGGAGTGATAGGAGATACGCAGTATTTT; cdr3_aa: CAITTTPGLAGVIGDTQYF
clone_size: NA; d_call: NA; v_call: TRBV6-2/TRBV6-3; j_call: TRBJ1-5; cdr3_nt: TGTGCCAGCAGCTGGAACAGCCGCAATCAGCCCCAGCATTTT; cdr3_aa: CASSWNSRNQPQHF
clone_size: NA; d_call: NA; v_call: TRBV19; j_call: TRBJ1-6; cdr3_nt: TGTGCCACTGACGACGGAGACCTCTCCTATAATTCACCCCTCCACTTT; cdr3_aa: CATDDGDLSYNSPLHF
clone_size: NA; d_call: NA; v_call: TRBV11-3; j_call: TRBJ1-5; cdr3_nt: TGTGCCAGCAGCCAGTGGAGGAATCAGCCCCAGCATTTT; cdr3_aa: CASSQWRNQPQHF
clone_size: NA; d_call: TRBD2; v_call: TRBV9; j_call: TRBJ2-7; cdr3_nt: TGTGCCAGCAGTCCCGGGGGAGCTAGCGGGTTTTCCTACGAGCAGTACTTC; cdr3_aa: CASSPGGASGFSYEQYF
clone_size: NA; d_call: NA; v_call: TRBV19; j_call: TRBJ1-1; cdr3_nt: TGTGCCAGTAGTATGGCCCGACTGACTGAAGCTTTCTTT; cdr3_aa: CASSMARLTEAFF
clone_size: NA; d_call: TRBD2; v_call: TRBV11-3; j_call: TRBJ2-7; cdr3_nt: TGTGCCAGCAGCCTAGGGAGGGAAGGCGAGCAGTACTTC; cdr3_aa: CASSLGREGEQYF
clone_size: NA; d_call: TRBD1; v_call: TRBV28; j_call: TRBJ1-2; cdr3_nt: TGTGCCAGCCTCCTAGGGGGGCGGGACAGCATGGTTGGCTACACCTTC; cdr3_aa: CASLLGGRDSMVGYTF
clone_size: NA; d_call: TRBD1; v_call: TRBV28; j_call: TRBJ2-7; cdr3_nt: TGTGCCAGCAGTTTACGCGGACAGGGCCGGGAGCAGTACTTC; cdr3_aa: CASSLRGQGREQYF
clone_size: NA; d_call: TRBD1; v_call: TRBV6-2/TRBV6-3; j_call: TRBJ2-7; cdr3_nt: TGTGCCAGCAGTTTCGGACAGGACCCCTACGAGCAGTACTTC; cdr3_aa: CASSFGQDPYEQYF
clone_size: NA; d_call: NA; v_call: TRBV7-9; j_call: TRBJ2-7; cdr3_nt: TGTGCCAGCAGCTTAGTTATGGGGGCCTTCTACGAGCAGTACTTC; cdr3_aa: CASSLVMGAFYEQYF
clone_size: NA; d_call: TRBD2; v_call: TRBV2; j_call: TRBJ2-3; cdr3_nt: TGTGCCAGCTATGAGAAGGCTAGCGGGTTGTATACGCAGTATTTT; cdr3_aa: CASYEKASGLYTQYF
clone_size: NA; d_call: TRBD1; v_call: TRBV6-1; j_call: TRBJ1-2; cdr3_nt: TGTGCCAGCAGTGAAGCCCCGGGACAGGAGTATGGCTACACCTTC; cdr3_aa: CASSEAPGQEYGYTF
clone_size: NA; d_call: TRBD1; v_call: TRBV12-3/TRBV12-4; j_call: TRBJ1-2; cdr3_nt: TGTGCCAGCAGTCGGACAGGGAGCCTTGGCTACACCTTC; cdr3_aa: CASSRTGSLGYTF
clone_size: NA; d_call: NA; v_call: TRBV28; j_call: TRBJ1-1; cdr3_nt: TGTGCCAGCGGGAGGGCCTCTGAAGCTTTCTTT; cdr3_aa: CASGRASEAFF
clone_size: NA; d_call: TRBD2; v_call: TRBV5-1; j_call: TRBJ2-5; cdr3_nt: TGCGCCAGCAGCTTGGAGCGGGGGCTGATAGGAGAGACCCAGTACTTC; cdr3_aa: CASSLERGLIGETQYF
clone_size: NA; d_call: TRBD1; v_call: TRBV5-1; j_call: TRBJ1-1; cdr3_nt: TGCGCCAGCAGCTTGGCCCCAGGGGGGAACACTGAAGCTTTCTTT; cdr3_aa: CASSLAPGGNTEAFF
clone_size: NA; d_call: NA; v_call: TRBV7-2; j_call: TRBJ1-2; cdr3_nt: TGTGCCAGCAGCTCTGGGGGGGGCCGAGACTATGGCTACACCTTC; cdr3_aa: CASSSGGGRDYGYTF
clone_size: NA; d_call: NA; v_call: TRBV5-5; j_call: TRBJ2-6; cdr3_nt: TGTGCCAGCAGCTGGGAGCAGGGGGGCTCTGGGGCCAACGTCCTGACTTTC; cdr3_aa: CASSWEQGGSGANVLTF